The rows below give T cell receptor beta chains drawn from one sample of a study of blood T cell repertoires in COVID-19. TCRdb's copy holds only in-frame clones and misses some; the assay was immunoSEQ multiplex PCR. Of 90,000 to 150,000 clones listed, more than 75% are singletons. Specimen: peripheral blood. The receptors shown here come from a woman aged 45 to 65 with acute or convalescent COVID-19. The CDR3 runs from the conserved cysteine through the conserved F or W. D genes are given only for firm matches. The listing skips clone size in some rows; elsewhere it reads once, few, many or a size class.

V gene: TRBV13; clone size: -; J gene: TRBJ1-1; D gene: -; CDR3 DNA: TGTGCCAGCAGCTTAGGCCGGGGGGCCCCTACAAACACTGAAGCTTTCTTT; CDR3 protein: CASSLGRGAPTNTEAFF
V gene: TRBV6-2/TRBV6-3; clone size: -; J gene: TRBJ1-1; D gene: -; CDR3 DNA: TGTGCCAGCAGTTACGGACAGAACACTGAAGCTTTCTTT; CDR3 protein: CASSYGQNTEAFF
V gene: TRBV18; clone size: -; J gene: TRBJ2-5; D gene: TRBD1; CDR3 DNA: TGTGCCAGCTCACTAGGACAGGGGGGACTCCAAGAGACCCAGTACTTC; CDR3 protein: CASSLGQGGLQETQYF
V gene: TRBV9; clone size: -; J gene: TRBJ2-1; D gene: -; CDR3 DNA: TGTGCCAGCAGCTCCGACGGGAAGAGCTCCTACAATGAGCAGTTCTTC; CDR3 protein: CASSSDGKSSYNEQFF
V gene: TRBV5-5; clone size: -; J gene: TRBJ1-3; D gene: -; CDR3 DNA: TGTGCCAGCACCGTCGGACTAGTTGGAAACACCATATATTTT; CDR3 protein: CASTVGLVGNTIYF
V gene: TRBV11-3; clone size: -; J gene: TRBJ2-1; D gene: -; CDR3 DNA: TGTGCCAGCAGCTTAACGGTCCCCAATGAGCAGTTCTTC; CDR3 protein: CASSLTVPNEQFF
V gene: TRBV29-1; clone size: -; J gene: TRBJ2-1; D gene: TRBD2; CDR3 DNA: TGCAGCGTTGAAAGGGGTAGCGGGAGGCCAGGGAATGAGCAGTTCTTC; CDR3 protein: CSVERGSGRPGNEQFF
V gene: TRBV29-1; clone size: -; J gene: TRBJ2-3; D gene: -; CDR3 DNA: TGCAGCGTTCGTCAGGTGACAGATACGCAGTATTTT; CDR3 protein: CSVRQVTDTQYF
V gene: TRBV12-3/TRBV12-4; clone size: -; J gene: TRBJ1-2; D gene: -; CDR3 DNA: TGTGCCAGCAGTTTCGGCTATGGCTACACCTTC; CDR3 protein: CASSFGYGYTF
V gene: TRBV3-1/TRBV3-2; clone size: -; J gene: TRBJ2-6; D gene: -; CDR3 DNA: TGTGCCAGCAGCCAAGGACTTCTCAACTCTGGGGCCAACGTCCTGACTTTC; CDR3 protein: CASSQGLLNSGANVLTF
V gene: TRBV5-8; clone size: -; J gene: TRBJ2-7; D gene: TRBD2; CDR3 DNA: TGTGCCACCGGACTAGCGGGGTACTACGAGCAGTACTTC; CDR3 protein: CATGLAGYYEQYF
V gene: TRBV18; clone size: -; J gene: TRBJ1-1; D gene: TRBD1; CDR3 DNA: TGTGCCAGCTCGACGACAGGGACCGACACTGAAGCTTTCTTT; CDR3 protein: CASSTTGTDTEAFF
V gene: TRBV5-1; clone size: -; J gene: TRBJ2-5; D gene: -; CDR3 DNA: TGCGCCAGCAGCTTGGGACCTAGCCGAGAAGAGACCCAGTACTTC; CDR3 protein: CASSLGPSREETQYF
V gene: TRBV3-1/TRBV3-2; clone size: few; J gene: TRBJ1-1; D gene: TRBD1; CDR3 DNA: TGTGCCAGCAGCCATGGGACAGGGGAAGCTTTCTTT; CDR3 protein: CASSHGTGEAFF
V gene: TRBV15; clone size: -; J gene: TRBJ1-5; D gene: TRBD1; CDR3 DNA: TGTGCCACCAGCGGAGACAGGGGGATAAGTCAGCCCCAGCATTTT; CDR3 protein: CATSGDRGISQPQHF
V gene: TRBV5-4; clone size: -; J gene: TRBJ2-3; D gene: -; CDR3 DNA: TGTGCCAGCAGCTTCGCGGGACAGTCACAATTCACAGATACGCAGTATTTT; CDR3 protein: CASSFAGQSQFTDTQYF
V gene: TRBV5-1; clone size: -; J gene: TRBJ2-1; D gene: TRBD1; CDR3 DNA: TGCGCCAGCAGAGGGACAGGGGGCAGCTCCTACAATGAGCAGTTCTTC; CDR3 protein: CASRGTGGSSYNEQFF
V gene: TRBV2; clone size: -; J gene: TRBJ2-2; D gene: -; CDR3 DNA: TGTGCCCTTCCCCCGGCTAGAAGGAACACCGGGGAGCTGTTTTTT; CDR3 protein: CALPPARRNTGELFF
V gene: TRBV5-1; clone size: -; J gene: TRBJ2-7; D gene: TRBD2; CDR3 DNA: TGCGCCAGCAGCTCAACGACTAGCGGGACCTCCTACGAGCAGTACTTC; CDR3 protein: CASSSTTSGTSYEQYF
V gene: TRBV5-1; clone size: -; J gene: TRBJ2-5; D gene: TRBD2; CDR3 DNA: TGCGCCAGCACTCATTTTAGCGGGGGGGCCGAAGAGACCCAGTACTTC; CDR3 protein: CASTHFSGGAEETQYF
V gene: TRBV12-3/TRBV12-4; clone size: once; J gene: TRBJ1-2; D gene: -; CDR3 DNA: TGTGCCAGCAGTTTGGGCCAGCACTATGGCTACACCTTC; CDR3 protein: CASSLGQHYGYTF
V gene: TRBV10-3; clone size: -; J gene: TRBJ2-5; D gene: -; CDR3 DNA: TGTGCCATCAGCGGACCAGAGGGAGAGACCCAGTACTTC; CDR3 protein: CAISGPEGETQYF
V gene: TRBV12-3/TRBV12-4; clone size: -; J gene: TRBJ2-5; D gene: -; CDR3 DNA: TGTGCCAGCAGTTTTTGGGCACAAGAGACCCAGTACTTC; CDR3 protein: CASSFWAQETQYF
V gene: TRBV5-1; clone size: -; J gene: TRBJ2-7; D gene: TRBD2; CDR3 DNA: TGCGCCAGCAGCCCCGGAGGCGGGGGAGAGCAGTACTTC; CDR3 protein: CASSPGGGGEQYF
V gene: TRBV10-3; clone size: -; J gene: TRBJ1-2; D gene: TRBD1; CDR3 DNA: TGTGCCATCAGTGGGGACAGGGGAATATATGGCTACACCTTC; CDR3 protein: CAISGDRGIYGYTF
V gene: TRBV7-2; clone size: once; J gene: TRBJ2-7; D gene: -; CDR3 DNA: TGTGCCAGCAGCCACGGCAGGGTGGGCGAGCAGTACTTC; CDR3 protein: CASSHGRVGEQYF
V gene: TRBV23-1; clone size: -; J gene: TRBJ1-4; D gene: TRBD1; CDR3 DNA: TGCGCCAGCAGCCTTCAAAGTCAGGGGGCAGGTGAAAAACTGTTTTTT; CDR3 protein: CASSLQSQGAGEKLFF
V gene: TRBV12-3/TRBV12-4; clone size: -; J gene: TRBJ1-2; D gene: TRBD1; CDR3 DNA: TGTGCCAGCAGCGCAAACAGGGGGCCCGGCTACACCTTC; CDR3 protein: CASSANRGPGYTF